The 24 T cell receptor beta chains reported below all come from one sample, sequenced in a study of blood T cell repertoires in COVID-19. The assay was immunoSEQ multiplex PCR, and TCRdb's table has in-frame clones only and misses some. This sample has around 140,000 clones, with around 87% found just once. Sequenced input: peripheral blood. These receptors were taken from a man between 65 and 80 years old with active COVID-19.

The J gene is TRBJ1-4, the V gene TRBV27; 10 bases map to TRBD1. Germline V gene sequence: CDR1 MNHEY, CDR2 SMNVEV (reference sequence). V shed 6 bases, J shed 6 bases, and the junction held 10 bases outside the gene matches. The CDR3 length is 16 residues. Here the CDR3 DNA reads TGTGCCAGCAGCGGGACAGGGGCGCAGTTTTATGAAAAACTGTTTTTT. Translated: CASSGTGAQFYEKLFF.

The chain employs TRBV3-1 (or the pseudogene TRBV3-2) and TRBJ1-3; a weak D match, TRBD1 (5 bases). V dropped 2 bases and J dropped 8 bases, with 10 bases sitting between them. The CDR3 has 13 residues. Germline CDR1 reads LGHDT; CDR2 reads YNNKEL (reference sequence). The CDR3 loop is CASSQRGADTIYF. The DNA of the CDR3 is TGTGCCAGCAGCCAAAGGGGCGCAGACACCATATATTTT.

The V gene is TRBV28, the J gene TRBJ1-5; D is unresolved. This CDR3 is 15 amino acids long. Germline lookup yields CDR1 MDHEN and CDR2 SYDVKM. The ends were cut back, 2 bases at V and 1 base at J, with 9 bases in the middle. CDR3 region: CASSLITGSNQPQHF. The DNA for the CDR3 is TGTGCCAGCAGTTTAATAACGGGGAGCAATCAGCCCCAGCATTTT.

The chain is built from TRBV9 and TRBJ1-1; 8 bases align to TRBD1. The CDR3 contains 14 residues. V trimming: 4 bases; J trimming: 4 bases; junction bases outside the gene matches: 6. The V gene's germline CDR1 is SGDLS and CDR2 YYNGEE. CDR3 nucleotide sequence: TGTGCCAGCAGCCAGGGGGCCCCAGCCACTGAAGCTTTCTTT. Protein sequence: CASSQGAPATEAFF. The full variable domain, rest sourced from reference TRBV9 and TRBJ1-1, is DSGVTQTPKHLITATGQRVTLRCSPRSGDLSVYWYQQSLDQGLQFLIQYYNGEERAKGNILERFSAQQFPDLHSELNLSSLELGDSALYFCASSQGAPATEAFFGQGTRLTVV.

This chain connects TRBV7-2 to TRBJ1-1, with D possibly being TRBD1 (6 bases). Germline CDR1 and CDR2: SGHTA and FQGNSA. The CDR3 runs 15 residues. The germline V and J ends were trimmed by 5 bases and 1 base, with 14 bases remaining between them. This CDR3 is CASSIRQEANTEAFF. CDR3 DNA: TGTGCCAGCAGCATCCGACAGGAAGCGAACACTGAAGCTTTCTTT.

V gene TRBV6-6 combines with J gene TRBJ2-7; D is perhaps TRBD1 (5 bases). V shed 4 bases and J shed 3 bases, with 7 bases lying between them. Germline V CDR1 and CDR2: MNHNY, SVGAGI (reference sequence). This CDR3 is built from 12 residues. The chain's CDR3 is CASSSGNYEQYF. In nucleotides, the CDR3 is TGTGCCAGCAGTTCAGGGAACTACGAGCAGTACTTC.

The chain combines TRBV12-5 with TRBJ2-3, with 15 bases matching TRBD2. After removal of 4 bases from V and 8 bases from J, the junction contained 1 base not matched to a gene. In germline, CDR1 is LGHNT, CDR2 FRNRAP. There are 14 residues in the CDR3. CDR3 sequence: CASGSGLAGGTQYF. CDR3 DNA: TGTGCTAGTGGTTCGGGACTAGCGGGAGGTACGCAGTATTTT. The full variable domain, completed using reference TRBV12-5 and TRBJ2-3, is DARVTQTPRHKVTEMGQEVTMRCQPILGHNTVFWYRQTMMQGLELLAYFRNRAPLDDSGMPKDRFSAEMPDATLATLKIQPSEPRDSAVYFCASGSGLAGGTQYFGPGTRLTVL.

This chain uses TRBV4-1 with TRBJ2-7, with D maybe TRBD1 (5 bases). Germline assignment: CDR1 MGHRA and CDR2 YSYEKL. CDR3 size: 13 residues. The V gene lost 0 bases and the J gene lost 6 bases, with 9 bases spanning the gap. The CDR3 loop is CASSQEGPREQYF. CDR3 bases: TGCGCCAGCAGCCAAGAGGGGCCCCGCGAGCAGTACTTC.

The gene calls are TRBV29-1 and TRBJ2-1, with 8 bases that match TRBD2. V trimming: 6 bases; J trimming: 4 bases; junction bases outside the gene matches: 14. The CDR3 consists of 16 residues. Germline lookup yields CDR1 SQVTM and CDR2 ANQGSEA. Here the CDR3 reads CSVREGSAGGYNEQFF. The CDR3 nucleotides read TGCAGCGTCCGGGAAGGGTCCGCGGGGGGATACAATGAGCAGTTCTTC.

This chain connects TRBV30 to TRBJ2-3; D might be TRBD1 (5 bases). Trimming left V 5 bases short and J 2 bases short, with 17 bases between. Germline CDR1 reads GTSNPN; CDR2 reads SVGIG (reference sequence). The CDR3 loop spans 15 amino acids. The CDR3: CAWLDPGFLTDTQYF. CDR3 nucleotides: TGTGCCTGGCTTGACCCAGGGTTCCTCACAGATACGCAGTATTTT. The full variable domain, with the rest looked up from reference TRBV30 and TRBJ2-3, is SQTIHQWPATLVQPVGSPLSLECTVEGTSNPNLYWYRQAAGRGLQLLFYSVGIGQISSEVPQNLSASRPQDRQFILSSKKLLLSDSGFYLCAWLDPGFLTDTQYFGPGTRLTVL.

This clone was detected only once. This chain joins TRBV7-3 and TRBJ1-1; D gene unclear. Germline-derived CDR1 and CDR2 are SGHTA and FQGTGA. V lost 3 bases to trimming and J lost 4 bases, with 12 bases between them. This CDR3 contains 14 residues. CDR3 amino acids: CASSFWRRSTEAFF. The CDR3, as DNA: TGTGCCAGCAGCTTTTGGAGGCGAAGCACTGAAGCTTTCTTT. The full variable domain, rest sourced from reference TRBV7-3 and TRBJ1-1, is GAGVSQTPSNKVTEKGKYVELRCDPISGHTALYWYRQSLGQGPEFLIYFQGTGAADDSGLPNDRFFAVRPEGSVSTLKIQRTERGDSAVYLCASSFWRRSTEAFFGQGTRLTVV.

As to this clone: The junction differs from germline at one of its ends, possibly a read error. The chain combines TRBV11-2 with TRBJ2-1, with 15 bases aligning to TRBD2. Germline V gene sequence: CDR1 SGHAT, CDR2 FQNNGV. The CDR3 sequence is 16 residues long. The CDR3 here is CASSPTNGLAGGPRVF. In DNA form, the CDR3 reads TGTGCCAGCAGCCCAACCAATGGACTAGCGGGAGGGCCTCGGGTCTTC.

This clone was observed once. The chain uses TRBV24-1 and TRBJ1-1; unclear D gene. The V and J ends lost 6 bases and 1 base respectively, with 8 bases between them. Per the germline V gene, CDR1 is KGHDR and CDR2 is SFDVKD. The CDR3 spans 13 residues. For the CDR3, the DNA is TGTGCCACCAGTCGTGGAGAGAACACTGAAGCTTTCTTT. It specifies CATSRGENTEAFF.

The rearrangement joins TRBV11-2 to TRBJ2-1; D gene ambiguous. Germline V gene sequence: CDR1 SGHAT, CDR2 FQNNGV. V was shortened by 6 bases and J by 7 bases, with 7 bases between the two germline ends. The CDR3 is 11 amino acids. CDR3 in DNA: TGTGCCAGCAGGGAACAGAATGAGCAGTTCTTC. Residues: CASREQNEQFF.

This clone showed up just once. The chain links TRBV19 to TRBJ2-1; TRBD1 matches 8 bases. V lost 5 bases, J lost 4 bases, and 7 bases stayed unmatched. This CDR3 comprises 15 residues. The germline V gene encodes CDR1 LNHDA and CDR2 SQIVND (reference sequence). In DNA form, the CDR3 reads TGTGCCAGTAGTCCCTCGGGACAGGCTTACAATGAGCAGTTCTTC. Its protein product is CASSPSGQAYNEQFF.

Here the CDR3 reads CASSPEEGFQQYF. The CDR3 region has the DNA TGTGCCAGCTCACCCGAGGAGGGGTTTCAGCAGTACTTC. This chain links TRBV18 with TRBJ2-7; a possible D gene is TRBD2 (6 bases). CDR1 is KGHSH and CDR2 is LQKENI in the germline V gene. This CDR3 is 13 amino acids long. V was cut by 3 bases and J by 8 bases, with 14 bases left in between.

The V call is TRBV19, the J call TRBJ2-6; no firm D call. Germline V gene sequence: CDR1 LNHDA, CDR2 SQIVND (reference sequence). CDR3 length: 15 amino acids. Trimming took off 5 bases at V and 0 bases at J, with 8 bases between the two ends. Here the CDR3 DNA reads TGTGCCAGTAGTGAACACCGCTCTGGGGCCAACGTCCTGACTTTC. It is translated as CASSEHRSGANVLTF.

This chain uses TRBV9 with TRBJ2-3, with D uncertain. CDR1 SGDLS and CDR2 YYNGEE come from the germline V gene. This CDR3 has 17 amino acids. The ends were cut back, 3 bases at V and 1 base at J, with 18 bases in the middle. This CDR3 reads CASSAQILGGGTDTQYF. The CDR3 DNA reads as TGTGCCAGCAGCGCACAAATCTTAGGCGGCGGCACAGATACGCAGTATTTT. The whole variable domain, remainder taken from reference TRBV9 and TRBJ2-3, is DSGVTQTPKHLITATGQRVTLRCSPRSGDLSVYWYQQSLDQGLQFLIQYYNGEERAKGNILERFSAQQFPDLHSELNLSSLELGDSALYFCASSAQILGGGTDTQYFGPGTRLTVL.

The DNA of the CDR3 is TGTGCCAGCAGCTTAGTCAGGGGCTATGAGCAGTTCTTC. Amino acids: CASSLVRGYEQFF. The chain recombines TRBV11-2 with TRBJ2-1; tentative D call: TRBD1 (6 bases). Deletions cut 1 base from V and 8 bases from J, with 9 bases between. CDR1 and CDR2 from the germline V gene are SGHAT and FQNNGV. The CDR3 consists of 13 residues.

V gene TRBV6-6 combines with J gene TRBJ1-5; 7 bases map to TRBD1. The CDR3 sequence is 15 residues long. Germline CDR1 MNHNY, CDR2 SVGAGI (reference sequence). V trimming: 2 bases; J trimming: 5 bases; junction bases outside the gene matches: 6. In nucleotides, the CDR3 is TGTGCCAGCAGTTACAGGGCAGGGGGGCATCAGCCCCAGCATTTT. It translates to CASSYRAGGHQPQHF.

The chain links TRBV4-2 to TRBJ2-5; 12 bases are a match to TRBD1. Germline values: CDR1 LGHNA, CDR2 YNFKEQ. This CDR3 is built from 17 residues. V shed 0 bases and J 2 bases; nucleotides not matched to a gene: 4. CDR3 sequence (DNA): TGTGCCAGCAGCCAAGAGGGGACAGGGGGCAGGCAAGAGACCCAGTACTTC. Protein product: CASSQEGTGGRQETQYF.

J is TRBJ2-7 and V is TRBV18; D not certain. Germline-derived CDR1 and CDR2 are KGHSH and LQKENI. Trimming stripped 2 bases from V and 2 bases from J, with 7 bases between. This CDR3 has 13 residues. CDR3 region: CASSPRQAYEQYF. The DNA of the CDR3 is TGTGCCAGCTCACCAAGGCAGGCCTACGAGCAGTACTTC.

This clone was seen more than once but under ten times. The V and J genes are TRBV6-5 and TRBJ2-1; 7 nucleotides agree with TRBD2. J gave up 8 bases and V 7 bases, and 8 bases lay outside the gene matches. The CDR3 sequence is 13 residues long. Germline CDR1 and CDR2: MNHEY and SVGAGI. CDR3 loop: CASTGGSLYEQFF. CDR3 bases: TGTGCCAGCACCGGCGGGAGTCTTTATGAGCAGTTCTTC.

The rearrangement joins TRBV27 to TRBJ2-2; weak D call: TRBD2 (5 bases). The CDR3 totals 15 residues. The V and J ends lost 2 bases and 1 base respectively, with 8 bases between them. Germline V lookup: CDR1 MNHEY, CDR2 SMNVEV (reference sequence). As DNA, the CDR3 is TGTGCCAGCAGTTTAGGCGGGCTGAACACCGGGGAGCTGTTTTTT. It encodes CASSLGGLNTGELFF.